The present T cell receptor beta chain was sequenced within a study of Graves' ophthalmopathy and Graves' hyperthyroidism. Germline lookup yields CDR1 SGHAT and CDR2 FQDESV (reference sequence). The germline V and J ends were trimmed by 1 base and 2 bases, with 14 bases remaining between them. The CDR3 sequence is 17 residues long. Amplified TCR beta CDR3 regions were obtained using RNA transcripts as template. Amplification began with first-round RT-PCR using HTBI primers, then second-round multiplex PCR was performed. TCRdb recomputed calls from the multiplex PCR reads with MiXCR, one row per CDR3 protein. Of roughly 300,000 distinct CDR3 sequences detected, roughly a sixth appear once; the ten largest clones hold more than 9%. Study findings and constraints: Also, most clonotypes expanded in the thyroid above 0.001 frequency appeared in blood.

This clonotype appeared many times. Its antigen is still unknown. Ophthalmopathic donors had moderate-to-severe activity, CAS ≥3 and NOSPECS ≥4, with disease that had lasted under 3 months. V and J are TRBV11-1 and TRBJ2-2; D uncertain. Material for sequencing was peripheral blood. The source is an adult man with Graves' ophthalmopathy. For the CDR3, the DNA is TGTGCCAGCAGCTTAGACAACACCGCAAAAAACACCGGGGAGCTGTTTTTT. Protein: CASSLDNTAKNTGELFF.